These 19 T cell receptor beta chains were sequenced from one sample in a study of T cell repertoires in cytomegalovirus infection. TCRdb redid the calling of the reads with MiXCR, one entry per CDR3 protein. This table has about 160,000 distinct CDR3 sequences, about a fifth appearing once. These TCRs are of unknown antigen specificity. This sample comprised CD8+ T cells from cultured PBMCs, obtained from culture after CMV antigen stimulation. The receptors were sampled from a human donor in good health (CMV status not recorded). Some clones in this sample may be carry-over from other donors' samples.

This clonotype turned up a few times. The J gene is TRBJ1-5, the V gene TRBV12-3 or TRBV12-4; no clear D gene. This CDR3 contains 13 residues. The ends were cut back, 4 bases at V and 3 bases at J, with 7 bases in the middle. Written as DNA, the CDR3 is TGTGCCAGCAGTTGGTACCCCAATCAGCCCCAGCATTTT. Residues: CASSWYPNQPQHF.

This clonotype turned up a few times. The V and J genes are TRBV27 and TRBJ2-1; no reliable D call. Per germline, CDR1 MNHEY and CDR2 SMNVEV (reference sequence). CDR3 length: 13 amino acids. The V end lost 2 bases, the J end lost 2 bases, and 4 bases lay between the germline ends. CDR3 in DNA: TGTGCCAGCAGTTTAGACACCTACAATGAGCAGTTCTTC. Encoded protein: CASSLDTYNEQFF.

This clonotype was seen only a few times. The rearrangement uses TRBV5-5 and TRBJ2-2, with D tentatively TRBD2 (5 bases). V was trimmed by 2 bases and J by 5 bases, leaving 10 bases between them. Germline V lookup: CDR1 SGHKS, CDR2 YYEKEE (reference sequence). The CDR3 loop spans 14 amino acids. The CDR3 is CASSLTTGTGELFF. In DNA, the CDR3 is TGTGCCAGCAGCTTAACCACGGGGACCGGGGAGCTGTTTTTT.

The rearrangement joins TRBV6-6 to TRBJ2-1; 11 bases line up with TRBD2. The germline V gene encodes CDR1 MNHNY and CDR2 SVGAGI (reference sequence). After removal of 2 bases from V and 5 bases from J, the junction contained 14 bases not matched to a gene. The CDR3 consists of 19 residues. The CDR3 DNA is TGTGCCAGCAGTTACCTGCTAGCGGGGGGCCCGAATCGTGACAATGAGCAGTTCTTC. It is translated as CASSYLLAGGPNRDNEQFF.

This clonotype occurred once. The chain joins TRBV6-5 to TRBJ2-1; possibly TRBD2 for D (6 bases). The CDR3 has 12 residues. Per germline, CDR1 MNHEY and CDR2 SVGAGI. The germline V and J ends were trimmed by 6 bases and 6 bases, with 9 bases remaining between them. CDR3: CASSGSINEQFF. DNA of the CDR3: TGTGCCAGCAGCGGGAGCATCAATGAGCAGTTCTTC.

This clonotype was found a few times. The chain uses TRBV10-2 and TRBJ2-1; D is unresolved. The germline gives CDR1 WSHSY, CDR2 SAAADI. The CDR3 covers 18 residues. Trimming left V 2 bases short and J 4 bases short, with 21 bases between. CDR3 sequence (DNA): TGCGCCAGCAGTGAGACGGTAGTTCTGGGGATGAGTTACAATGAGCAGTTCTTC. Its protein product is CASSETVVLGMSYNEQFF.

This clonotype has at least ten counts. This sequence joins TRBV7-9 and TRBJ2-7, with TRBD2 as a possible D gene (6 bases). With 7 bases removed from V and 0 bases from J, the gap between germline ends came to 10 bases. Germline CDR1 reads SEHNR; CDR2 reads FQNEAQ (reference sequence). This CDR3 has 13 residues. CDR3 in amino acids: CASTVGGSYEQYF. CDR3 bases: TGTGCCAGCACCGTGGGGGGCTCCTACGAGCAGTACTTC. Drawing the rest from reference TRBV7-9 and TRBJ2-7, the complete variable domain is DTGVSQNPRHKITKRGQNVTFRCDPISEHNRLYWYRQTLGQGPEFLTYFQNEAQLEKSRLLSDRFSAERPKGSFSTLEIQRTEQGDSAMYLCASTVGGSYEQYFGPGTRLTVT.

The rearrangement joins TRBV7-9 to TRBJ1-1, with D tentatively TRBD1 (5 bases). Germline lookup yields CDR1 SEHNR and CDR2 FQNEAQ (reference sequence). The V gene lost 4 bases and the J gene lost 7 bases, with 22 bases spanning the gap. The CDR3 is 16 amino acids. The CDR3 DNA reads TGTGCCAGCAGCTCCCCTCGTGGGGCCGGGTCGATTGAAGCTTTCTTT. Its protein product is CASSSPRGAGSIEAFF.

The chain links TRBV25-1 to TRBJ2-2; D not certain. V gave up 3 bases and J gave up 0 bases, with 11 bases separating them. CDR1 MGHDK and CDR2 SYGVNS come from the germline V gene. The CDR3 length is 16 residues. The CDR3, as DNA: TGTGCCAGCAGTGACGACCTCGACACGAACACCGGGGAGCTGTTTTTT. It translates to CASSDDLDTNTGELFF. Together with reference TRBV25-1 and TRBJ2-2, the CDR3 gives the full variable domain: EADIYQTPRYLVIGTGKKITLECSQTMGHDKMYWYQQDPGMELHLIHYSYGVNSTEKGDLSSESTVSRIRTEHFPLTLESARPSHTSQYLCASSDDLDTNTGELFFGEGSRLTVL.

This clonotype was observed a handful of times. J is TRBJ2-3 and V is TRBV11-2; D call uncertain. V lost 3 bases and J lost 0, with 7 bases in between. The CDR3 runs 14 residues. Germline V gene sequence: CDR1 SGHAT, CDR2 FQNNGV. CDR3 loop: CASSFRPSTDTQYF. The CDR3 DNA is TGTGCCAGCAGCTTCCGGCCGAGCACAGATACGCAGTATTTT.

The DNA for the CDR3 is TGCGCCAGCAGCTTGGATGGTGGTTGGACAGATACGCAGTATTTT. It codes for CASSLDGGWTDTQYF. The rearrangement uses TRBV5-1 and TRBJ2-3; D gene unclear. The CDR3 has 15 amino acids. Germline CDR1 and CDR2: SGHRS and YFSETQ. V was shortened by 0 bases and J by 3 bases, with 11 bases between the two germline ends.

The V call is TRBV12-3 or TRBV12-4, the J call TRBJ1-5; D is uncertain. Between the trimmed V and J ends, which lost 5 bases and 0 bases, there was a span of 17 bases. The CDR3 has 17 amino acids. The chain's CDR3 is CASSLEREFYSNQPQHF. For the CDR3, the DNA is TGTGCCAGCAGTCTCGAGAGGGAATTTTATAGCAATCAGCCCCAGCATTTT.

This chain uses TRBV28 with TRBJ1-3, with a possible D match to TRBD1 (6 bases). V was trimmed by 6 bases and J by 2 bases, leaving 17 bases between them. Germline V lookup: CDR1 MDHEN, CDR2 SYDVKM. This CDR3 contains 16 residues. CDR3 sequence reads: CASSSGQLEAGNTIYF. The DNA for the CDR3 is TGTGCCAGCAGCTCCGGACAGTTAGAGGCTGGAAACACCATATATTTT.

There are many counts of this clonotype. The rearrangement joins TRBV7-2 to TRBJ2-1; 12 bases match TRBD1. V trimming: 4 bases; J trimming: 2 bases; junction bases outside the gene matches: 3. From germline, CDR1 is SGHTA and CDR2 FQGNSA. The CDR3 is 16 residues long. The CDR3 reads CASSSGQGATYNEQFF. DNA for the CDR3: TGTGCCAGCAGCTCGGGACAGGGGGCCACCTACAATGAGCAGTTCTTC.

This clonotype has just a few counts. The chain uses TRBV4-3 and TRBJ1-4, with D hard to call. The CDR3 covers 15 residues. Trimming shortened V by 0 bases and J by 4 bases, and 9 bases separated the two germline ends. Per germline, CDR1 LGHNA and CDR2 YSLEER. DNA for the CDR3: TGCGCCAGCAGCCAAGATTTGGGTTTTAATGAAAAACTGTTTTTT. This sequence encodes CASSQDLGFNEKLFF.

This clonotype was seen a few times. The J gene is TRBJ2-3, the V gene TRBV7-6, with TRBD1 matching over 12 bases. From germline, CDR1 is SGHVS and CDR2 FNYEAQ. Losses at the gene ends were 1 base for V and 4 bases for J; bases not matched to a gene: 6. The CDR3 sequence is 17 residues long. The DNA for the CDR3 is TGTGCCAGCAGCTTAGTCCTCGGGACAGGGGGCGCAGATACGCAGTATTTT. Translated, it gives CASSLVLGTGGADTQYF.

This sequence joins TRBV7-8 and TRBJ2-7, with D perhaps being TRBD1 or TRBD2 (5 bases each). The V end was cut by 5 bases, the J end by 2 bases, with 16 bases between. This CDR3 comprises 15 residues. Germline CDR1 SGHVS, CDR2 FQNEAQ. The CDR3 sequence is CASSNSRDQTYEQYF. For the CDR3, the DNA is TGTGCCAGCAGCAACAGCCGGGACCAGACCTACGAGCAGTACTTC. Full variable domain (missing parts from reference TRBV7-8 and TRBJ2-7): GAGVSQSPRYKVAKRGQDVALRCDPISGHVSLFWYQQALGQGPEFLTYFQNEAQLDKSGLPSDRFFAERPEGSVSTLKIQRTQQEDSAVYLCASSNSRDQTYEQYFGPGTRLTVT.

The chain uses TRBV6-6 and TRBJ1-5; no clear D. The V and J ends lost 5 bases and 0 bases respectively, with 14 bases between them. CDR1 and CDR2 from the germline V gene are MNHNY and SVGAGI (reference sequence). This CDR3 has 16 residues. CDR3 in DNA: TGTGCCAGCAGTGATTTAGTACGGGATAGCAATCAGCCCCAGCATTTT. The encoded protein is CASSDLVRDSNQPQHF.

This chain connects TRBV9 to TRBJ2-1, with 9 bases fitting TRBD2. The V gene end was trimmed by 0 bases and the J gene end by 8 bases; junction bases not matched to a gene: 9. The CDR3 length is 16 residues. The germline V gene has CDR1 SGDLS and CDR2 YYNGEE. CDR3 loop: CASSVVAGGLEYEQFF. The CDR3, as DNA: TGTGCCAGCAGCGTAGTCGCGGGGGGGCTAGAGTATGAGCAGTTCTTC.